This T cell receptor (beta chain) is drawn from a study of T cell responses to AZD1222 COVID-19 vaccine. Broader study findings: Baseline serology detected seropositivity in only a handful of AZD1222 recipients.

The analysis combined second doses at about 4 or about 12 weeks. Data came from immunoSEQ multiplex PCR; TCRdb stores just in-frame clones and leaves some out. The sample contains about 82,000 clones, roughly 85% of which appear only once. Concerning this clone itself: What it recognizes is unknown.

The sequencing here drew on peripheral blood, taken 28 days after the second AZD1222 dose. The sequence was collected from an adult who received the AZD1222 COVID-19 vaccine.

The CDR3 nucleotides are TGTGCCAGCAGTGCAACCACAGGTTTGGGGGGAGAAGAGACCCAGTACTTC. It translates to CASSATTGLGGEETQYF. The genes are TRBV2 and TRBJ2-5; a weak D match, TRBD2 (6 bases). The germline V gene has CDR1 SNHLY and CDR2 FYNNEI. V lost 4 bases, J lost 3 bases, and 21 bases lay in between. The CDR3 runs 17 residues.